The 30 T cell receptor beta chains listed next were all sequenced from one sample in a study of cytomegalovirus exposure and HLA in healthy donors. 13 Jbeta primers and 60 Vbeta primers were used for the PCR. Profiled with immunoSEQ multiplex PCR; TCRdb holds only in-frame clones, not every one. The table shows 84,000 or so clones, with around 85% occurring only once. Sequencing was done on a sample of PBMCs. Receptor source: a young man in good health and CMV-seronegative.

The genes are TRBV6-5 and TRBJ2-3; 9 bases line up with TRBD2. The CDR3 is made up of 14 amino acids. The V segment lost 4 bases and the J segment 2 bases; nucleotides outside the gene matches: 1. Germline V gene data show CDR1 as MNHEY and CDR2 as SVGAGI. The DNA for the CDR3 is TGTGCCAGCAGTTCGGGACTAGCCACAGATACGCAGTATTTT. Its translation: CASSSGLATDTQYF.

The genes are TRBV2 and TRBJ1-1, with a possible D match to TRBD1 (6 bases). The germline V and J ends were trimmed by 6 bases and 5 bases, with 16 bases remaining between them. The germline gives CDR1 SNHLY, CDR2 FYNNEI. CDR3 length equals 14 residues. CDR3 DNA sequence: TGTGCCAGCAGATGGCAGGGGAAGTGGACTGAAGCTTTCTTT. Its translation is CASRWQGKWTEAFF.

V and J are TRBV9 and TRBJ2-3, with TRBD2 matching over 12 bases. J gave up 6 bases and V 0 bases, and 2 bases lay outside the gene matches. CDR1 and CDR2 from the germline V gene are SGDLS and YYNGEE. This CDR3 is built from 15 residues. CDR3 sequence reads: CASSVASGGADTQYF. For the CDR3, the DNA is TGTGCCAGCAGCGTAGCTAGCGGGGGGGCGGATACGCAGTATTTT.

V is TRBV9 and J is TRBJ1-5, with no clear D. Trimming took off 0 bases at V and 4 bases at J, with 11 bases between the two ends. The germline CDR1 and CDR2 sequences are SGDLS and YYNGEE. The CDR3 extends over 15 amino acids. CDR3 sequence reads: CASSVGEGRNQPQHF. DNA of the CDR3: TGTGCCAGCAGCGTAGGGGAGGGTAGAAATCAGCCCCAGCATTTT.

This clone was counted a few times. The CDR3 sequence is CAISEDRGPNSNQPQHF. CDR3 nucleotides: TGTGCCATCAGTGAGGACAGGGGCCCCAATAGCAATCAGCCCCAGCATTTT. The chain recombines TRBV10-3 with TRBJ1-5; 8 bases are shared with TRBD1. V dropped 2 bases and J dropped 0; count of bases not matched to a gene: 6. The CDR3 contains 17 residues. CDR1 ENHRY and CDR2 SYGVKD come from the germline V gene.

The count of this clone is one. V gene TRBV7-3 combines with J gene TRBJ2-6; 9 bases are shared with TRBD1. The CDR3 contains 17 residues. CDR1 SGHTA and CDR2 FQGTGA come from the germline V gene. Trimming removed 4 bases from V and 1 base from J; junction bases left unmatched: 5. CDR3 region: CASSSTGTGSGANVLTF. In DNA form, the CDR3 reads TGTGCCAGCAGCTCCACCGGGACAGGGTCTGGGGCCAACGTCCTGACTTTC.

This clone was recorded once. This chain joins TRBV29-1 and TRBJ2-7; maybe TRBD2 (6 bases). In germline, CDR1 is SQVTM, CDR2 ANQGSEA. The CDR3 is 11 residues long. V lost 3 bases, J lost 5 bases, and 8 bases lay in between. This CDR3 is CSVDGGDEQYF. In DNA, the CDR3 is TGCAGCGTTGATGGCGGGGACGAGCAGTACTTC.

In its sample, this clone was seen a few times. The rearrangement links TRBV2 to TRBJ2-2, with TRBD2 as a possible D gene (6 bases). CDR3 length equals 17 residues. In germline, CDR1 is SNHLY, CDR2 FYNNEI. Between the trimmed V and J ends, which lost 6 bases and 0 bases, there was a span of 17 bases. The CDR3 coding sequence is TGTGCCAGCAGGGAAAACCCCGGGGGTCCGAACACCGGGGAGCTGTTTTTT. The encoded protein is CASRENPGGPNTGELFF.

This clone has only one observation. The chain has TRBV7-9 and TRBJ2-7; no clear D gene. The V gene lost 3 bases and the J gene lost 7 bases, with 13 bases spanning the gap. Germline V gives CDR1 SEHNR, CDR2 FQNEAQ (reference sequence). The CDR3 loop spans 13 amino acids. CDR3 region: CASSFPQAFEQYF. The CDR3 nucleotides are TGTGCCAGCAGCTTTCCCCAAGCCTTTGAGCAGTACTTC.

A few counts support this clone. The V gene is TRBV5-1, the J gene TRBJ1-4, with no clear D. In germline, CDR1 is SGHRS, CDR2 YFSETQ. This CDR3 is built from 14 residues. V was cut by 2 bases and J by 0 bases, with 5 bases left in between. The CDR3 loop reads CASSLLATNEKLFF. The CDR3 nucleotides read TGCGCCAGCAGCTTACTGGCAACTAATGAAAAACTGTTTTTT.

CDR3 residues: CASSQGLVSSYNEQFF. CDR3 bases: TGTGCCAGTAGCCAGGGCTTGGTAAGCTCCTACAATGAGCAGTTCTTC. This chain joins TRBV19 and TRBJ2-1, with D perhaps TRBD1 (5 bases). V was trimmed by 6 bases and J by 0 bases, leaving 15 bases between them. Germline CDR1 and CDR2: LNHDA and SQIVND (reference sequence). The CDR3 length is 16 residues.

The chain combines TRBV28 with TRBJ1-6; TRBD1 is a possible D gene (6 bases). CDR1 is MDHEN, CDR2 SYDVKM, per germline. V lost 8 bases and J 7 bases, leaving 18 bases between the germline ends. This CDR3 has 15 residues. The CDR3: CASGLQGSGNSPLHF. CDR3 bases: TGTGCCAGCGGTCTACAGGGATCGGGGAATTCACCCCTCCACTTT. Together with reference TRBV28 and TRBJ1-6, the CDR3 gives the full variable domain: DVKVTQSSRYLVKRTGEKVFLECVQDMDHENMFWYRQDPGLGLRLIYFSYDVKMKEKGDIPEGYSVSREKKERFSLILESASTNQTSMYLCASGLQGSGNSPLHFGNGTRLTVT.

The rearrangement uses TRBV2 and TRBJ1-1; D unclear. V lost 4 bases, J lost 1 base, and 4 bases lay in between. This CDR3 has 12 amino acids. Looked up from germline, CDR1 is SNHLY and CDR2 is FYNNEI. The CDR3: CASSVQNTEAFF. CDR3 coding DNA: TGTGCCAGCAGTGTACAGAACACTGAAGCTTTCTTT. The whole variable domain, filled in from reference TRBV2 and TRBJ1-1, reads EPEVTQTPSHQVTQMGQEVILRCVPISNHLYFYWYRQILGQKVEFLVSFYNNEISEKSEIFDDQFSVERPDGSNFTLKIRSTKLEDSAMYFCASSVQNTEAFFGQGTRLTVV.

CDR3 region: CASSLVQGAGTDTQYF. Here the CDR3 DNA reads TGCGCCAGCAGCTTGGTTCAGGGGGCTGGCACAGATACGCAGTATTTT. The J gene is TRBJ2-3, the V gene TRBV5-1; 8 bases agree with TRBD1. This CDR3 contains 16 residues. The trim removed 0 bases at V and 1 base at J, leaving 4 bases unmatched. Germline V gene sequence: CDR1 SGHRS, CDR2 YFSETQ. The full variable domain, rest sourced from reference TRBV5-1 and TRBJ2-3, is KAGVTQTPRYLIKTRGQQVTLSCSPISGHRSVSWYQQTPGQGLQFLFEYFSETQRNKGNFPGRFSGRQFSNSRSEMNVSTLELGDSALYLCASSLVQGAGTDTQYFGPGTRLTVL.

The rearrangement links TRBV6-1 to TRBJ1-5; D may be TRBD1 (6 bases). The V end lost 6 bases, the J end lost 5 bases, and 14 bases lay between the germline ends. Germline values: CDR1 MNHNS, CDR2 SASEGT. The CDR3 is made up of 14 amino acids. CDR3 residues: CASRTRQEHQPQHF. The CDR3 DNA reads TGTGCCAGCAGAACTAGACAGGAGCATCAGCCCCAGCATTTT.

This CDR3 is CASSPTGGGTGELFF. The CDR3, as DNA: TGTGCCAGCAGCCCGACAGGAGGAGGTACCGGGGAGCTGTTTTTT. The chain uses TRBV9 and TRBJ2-2, with D perhaps matching TRBD1 (6 bases). The CDR3 covers 15 residues. In germline, CDR1 is SGDLS, CDR2 YYNGEE. V gave up 4 bases and J gave up 5 bases, with 15 bases separating them. Based on the CDR3 plus reference TRBV9 and TRBJ2-2, the full variable domain is DSGVTQTPKHLITATGQRVTLRCSPRSGDLSVYWYQQSLDQGLQFLIQYYNGEERAKGNILERFSAQQFPDLHSELNLSSLELGDSALYFCASSPTGGGTGELFFGEGSRLTVL.

This clone was seen a few times. V gene TRBV12-5 combines with J gene TRBJ1-6, with 7 bases aligning to TRBD1. J gave up 8 bases and V 6 bases, and 10 bases lay outside the gene matches. The CDR3 consists of 15 residues. The germline CDR1 and CDR2 sequences are LGHNT and FRNRAP. CDR3 region: CASGRGDSAYSPLHF. The CDR3 coding sequence is TGTGCTAGTGGCCGTGGGGACAGTGCCTATTCACCCCTCCACTTT.

The chain carries TRBV6-1 and TRBJ1-5; 7 positions match TRBD1. This CDR3 contains 14 residues. Trimming cost V 6 bases and J 1 base; bases outside gene matches: 3. Germline V gives CDR1 MNHNS, CDR2 SASEGT. CDR3 nucleotides: TGTGCCAGCAGACCGGGACAGAGCAATCAGCCCCAGCATTTT. Translation: CASRPGQSNQPQHF.

The chain is built from TRBV19 and TRBJ1-5; D unclear. Germline V gene sequence: CDR1 LNHDA, CDR2 SQIVND (reference sequence). CDR3 size: 14 residues. V was pared by 5 bases and J by 0 bases, with 8 bases between. Here the CDR3 reads CASSPLNSNQPQHF. CDR3 nucleotides: TGTGCCAGTAGTCCTCTAAATAGCAATCAGCCCCAGCATTTT.

The genes are TRBV30 and TRBJ1-6; D unresolved. The CDR3 runs 13 residues. Trimming took 3 bases from V and 1 from J, leaving 4 bases between them. CDR1 is GTSNPN, CDR2 SVGIG, per germline (reference sequence). CDR3 protein: CAWSGSYNSPLHF. The CDR3 DNA reads as TGTGCCTGGAGCGGGTCCTATAATTCACCCCTCCACTTT.

V usage is TRBV4-1 and J usage is TRBJ1-5, with no clear D. Trimming removed 5 bases at V and 9 bases at J, with 23 bases between. The CDR3 runs to 16 residues. Germline values: CDR1 MGHRA, CDR2 YSYEKL. This CDR3 is CASSSVGRTPSGPQHF. The CDR3 coding sequence is TGCGCCAGCAGCTCCGTCGGACGGACGCCTAGCGGGCCCCAGCATTTT.

This chain uses TRBV19 with TRBJ1-1, with 8 bases that match TRBD1. The CDR3 is 15 residues long. The ends lost 3 bases at V and 1 base at J; junction bases unmatched: 4. CDR1 LNHDA and CDR2 SQIVND come from the germline V gene (reference sequence). For the CDR3, the DNA is TGTGCCAGTAGTATCAGGGGGCAAGGGAACACTGAAGCTTTCTTT. Translating it yields CASSIRGQGNTEAFF.

J is TRBJ1-5 and V is TRBV7-2, with 8 positions matching TRBD1. Per the germline V gene, CDR1 is SGHTA and CDR2 is FQGNSA. There are 14 residues in the CDR3. V shed 3 bases and J 5 bases; nucleotides not matched to a gene: 3. DNA of the CDR3: TGTGCCAGCAGCTTCACAGGGGGGGATCAGCCCCAGCATTTT. This gives the protein CASSFTGGDQPQHF.

The V call is TRBV29-1, the J call TRBJ1-6; no reliable D call. The V end was cut by 4 bases, the J end by 0 bases, with 7 bases between. The germline gives CDR1 SQVTM, CDR2 ANQGSEA. This CDR3 is built from 14 residues. Here the CDR3 reads CSVAGSSYNSPLHF. In nucleotides, the CDR3 is TGCAGCGTTGCCGGGAGCTCCTATAATTCACCCCTCCACTTT.

The J gene is TRBJ2-2, the V gene TRBV11-3; 12 bases are a match to TRBD2. Germline V gene data show CDR1 as SGHNT and CDR2 as YENEEA. Germline trimming cut 0 bases from V and 4 bases from J; bases unmatched to any gene: 6. The CDR3 length is 18 residues. CDR3 in amino acids: CASSLDGGLAGLTGELFF. The CDR3 DNA follows: TGTGCCAGCAGCTTAGATGGCGGACTAGCGGGACTCACCGGGGAGCTGTTTTTT.

V gene TRBV19 combines with J gene TRBJ2-7; 7 bases are a match to TRBD1. Germline V CDR1 and CDR2: LNHDA, SQIVND (reference sequence). Unmatched junction bases numbered 9, after V lost 4 bases and J lost 0 bases. The CDR3 spans 16 residues. CDR3 protein: CASSTSTRGFSYEQYF. Here the CDR3 DNA reads TGTGCCAGTAGTACATCCACCAGGGGGTTCTCCTACGAGCAGTACTTC.

The V call is TRBV12-5, the J call TRBJ2-1; 10 bases map to TRBD1. The V gene end was trimmed by 6 bases and the J gene end by 10 bases; junction bases not matched to a gene: 3. Germline CDR1 LGHNT, CDR2 FRNRAP. The CDR3 is 12 residues long. The CDR3 loop is CASGLDRGEQFF. CDR3 DNA sequence: TGTGCTAGTGGACTGGACAGGGGGGAGCAGTTCTTC.

The V and J genes are TRBV28 and TRBJ1-1, with D perhaps TRBD1 (5 bases). From germline, CDR1 is MDHEN and CDR2 SYDVKM. Trimming took off 7 bases at V and 1 base at J, with 10 bases between the two ends. This CDR3 comprises 13 residues. CDR3 sequence reads: CASIGGGNTEAFF. Written as DNA, the CDR3 is TGTGCCAGCATCGGGGGTGGGAACACTGAAGCTTTCTTT.

J is TRBJ2-7 and V is TRBV29-1, with D possibly matching TRBD2 (6 bases). Germline lookup yields CDR1 SQVTM and CDR2 ANQGSEA. V was pared by 7 bases and J by 4 bases, with 14 bases between. The CDR3 spans 12 residues. CDR3 DNA sequence: TGCAGCGCTGCTAACGGGGGTTACGAGCAGTACTTC. Its translation is CSAANGGYEQYF.

The V and J genes are TRBV11-2 and TRBJ1-1; 7 positions agree with TRBD1. Per germline, CDR1 SGHAT and CDR2 FQNNGV. J gave up 1 base and V 5 bases, and 7 bases lay outside the gene matches. The CDR3 spans 15 residues. CDR3 sequence reads: CASSAKGAWNTEAFF. DNA of the CDR3: TGTGCCAGCAGCGCGAAGGGGGCTTGGAACACTGAAGCTTTCTTT.